This record looks at one T cell receptor beta chain sequence and its context. The data derive from a study of blood T cell repertoires in COVID-19. Produced via immunoSEQ multiplex PCR; TCRdb's table is partial and in-frame only. The repertoire includes some 150,000 clones, 75% to 90% of them detected once, and about 8% sits in the top ten. Enrollment of patients from Seattle took place during active infection, with longitudinal follow-up. CDR3 length equals 12 residues. Trimming pared 4 bases from V and 4 bases from J, leaving 7 bases between. Per germline, CDR1 SGHVS and CDR2 FQNEAQ. This receptor was obtained from a woman aged 55-69 years with COVID-19, enrolled during active disease. The chain recombines TRBV7-8 with TRBJ1-1; D is perhaps TRBD1 (5 bases). Sequencing was performed on peripheral blood. The CDR3 nucleotides read TGTGCCAGCAGCTACAGGTCCACTGAAGCTTTCTTT. This encodes CASSYRSTEAFF.